The 14 T cell receptor beta chains below were found in one sample sequenced in a study of blood T cell repertoires in COVID-19. The method was immunoSEQ multiplex PCR; TCRdb's version includes in-frame clones alone and lacks a portion of them. Counted here are under 300,000 clones, about 86% occurring once; the ten biggest clones make up more than 9.5%. Sequencing was performed on peripheral blood. These receptors all stem from a woman at least 80 years old with acute or convalescent COVID-19.

The rearrangement links TRBV5-1 to TRBJ2-1, with 9 bases aligning to TRBD1. The CDR3 length is 13 residues. Losses at the gene ends were 4 bases for V and 6 bases for J; bases not matched to a gene: 2. Germline V gives CDR1 SGHRS, CDR2 YFSETQ. Written as DNA, the CDR3 is TGCGCCAGCAGCGCACAGGGGGCCAATGAGCAGTTCTTC. Its translation: CASSAQGANEQFF.

The J gene is TRBJ2-3, the V gene TRBV3-1 (or the pseudogene TRBV3-2), with 13 bases lining up with TRBD2. The junction had 7 bases not matched to a gene; V was cut back by 4 bases and J by 3 bases. Looked up from germline, CDR1 is LGHDT and CDR2 is YNNKEL (reference sequence). This CDR3 comprises 17 residues. This chain's CDR3 is CASSLRLAGGWTDTQYF. The DNA for the CDR3 is TGTGCCAGCAGCCTCCGACTAGCGGGGGGCTGGACAGATACGCAGTATTTT.

The chain links TRBV7-9 to TRBJ1-5; 9 nucleotides match TRBD1. Per the germline V gene, CDR1 is SEHNR and CDR2 is FQNEAQ (reference sequence). Trimming cost V 3 bases and J 8 bases; bases outside gene matches: 5. The CDR3 runs to 14 residues. CDR3 in amino acids: CASSLGQGREPQHF. CDR3 nucleotide sequence: TGTGCCAGCAGCTTGGGACAGGGTAGGGAGCCCCAGCATTTT.

The chain links TRBV18 to TRBJ1-5; D is unresolved. The CDR3 extends over 14 amino acids. Germline V lookup: CDR1 KGHSH, CDR2 LQKENI. With 3 bases removed from V and 1 base from J, the gap between germline ends came to 7 bases. CDR3 sequence: CASSPTRSNQPQHF. CDR3 sequence (DNA): TGTGCCAGCTCACCGACACGAAGCAATCAGCCCCAGCATTTT.

This clone has a single count. This rearrangement joins TRBV7-2 to TRBJ2-3; 7 bases align to TRBD2. CDR3 length: 14 amino acids. The germline CDR1 and CDR2 sequences are SGHTA and FQGNSA. V shed 5 bases and J 2 bases; nucleotides not matched to a gene: 4. The CDR3 DNA sequence: TGTGCCAGCAGCCTGACTAGCCTCACAGATACGCAGTATTTT. Translation: CASSLTSLTDTQYF.

The chain carries TRBV4-1 and TRBJ2-2; perhaps TRBD1 as D (6 bases). Germline CDR1 reads MGHRA; CDR2 reads YSYEKL. The CDR3 sequence is 17 residues long. Trimming stripped 0 bases from V and 0 bases from J, with 11 bases between. CDR3 protein: CASSQEMKGANTGELFF. The CDR3, as DNA: TGCGCCAGCAGCCAAGAGATGAAGGGGGCGAACACCGGGGAGCTGTTTTTT.

This chain connects TRBV5-1 to TRBJ2-2; no clear D gene. Trimming shortened V by 4 bases and J by 1 base, and 11 bases separated the two germline ends. The CDR3 is made up of 15 amino acids. The germline V gene has CDR1 SGHRS and CDR2 YFSETQ. The CDR3 DNA reads TGCGCCAGCAGCCCCGAGCCCTTGAACACCGGGGAGCTGTTTTTT. Its translation is CASSPEPLNTGELFF.

V is TRBV5-5 and J is TRBJ1-1; D possibly corresponds to TRBD1 (5 bases). The CDR3 spans 16 residues. The germline gives CDR1 SGHKS, CDR2 YYEKEE (reference sequence). V lost 0 bases and J lost 0, with 12 bases in between. The CDR3: CASSLDGAQMNTEAFF. DNA of the CDR3: TGTGCCAGCAGCTTGGATGGGGCCCAAATGAACACTGAAGCTTTCTTT. Looking up the rest from reference TRBV5-5 and TRBJ1-1 gives the full variable domain: DAGVTQSPTHLIKTRGQQVTLRCSPISGHKSVSWYQQVLGQGPQFIFQYYEKEERGRGNFPDRFSARQFPNYSSELNVNALLLGDSALYLCASSLDGAQMNTEAFFGQGTRLTVV.

The V and J genes are TRBV10-3 and TRBJ1-1; weak D call: TRBD1 (6 bases). The V gene's germline CDR1 is ENHRY and CDR2 SYGVKD. Deletions cut 4 bases from V and 8 bases from J, with 11 bases between. The CDR3 is 12 residues long. The CDR3 here is CAISGPGTEAFF. DNA for the CDR3: TGTGCCATCAGTGGTCCCGGGACAGAAGCTTTCTTT.

This chain links TRBV5-4 with TRBJ1-3, with 7 bases identical to TRBD1. V shed 4 bases and J 0 bases; nucleotides not matched to a gene: 10. This CDR3 has 17 amino acids. Germline-derived CDR1 and CDR2 are SGHNT and YYREEE (reference sequence). CDR3 loop: CASSHRRDSLSGNTIYF. DNA for the CDR3: TGTGCCAGCAGCCATCGCCGGGACAGCCTCTCTGGAAACACCATATATTTT.

The chain recombines TRBV12-5 with TRBJ1-2; D remains ambiguous. This CDR3 contains 13 residues. Germline CDR1 and CDR2: LGHNT and FRNRAP. The germline V and J ends were trimmed by 3 bases and 2 bases, with 7 bases remaining between them. The CDR3 reads CASGFTGNYGYTF. CDR3 DNA sequence: TGTGCTAGTGGTTTCACCGGGAACTATGGCTACACCTTC. Supplemented by reference TRBV12-5 and TRBJ1-2, the full variable domain reads DARVTQTPRHKVTEMGQEVTMRCQPILGHNTVFWYRQTMMQGLELLAYFRNRAPLDDSGMPKDRFSAEMPDATLATLKIQPSEPRDSAVYFCASGFTGNYGYTFGSGTRLTVV.

This chain uses TRBV6-1 with TRBJ2-5; 8 bases map to TRBD2. The V segment lost 6 bases and the J segment 5 bases; nucleotides outside the gene matches: 5. The CDR3 loop spans 13 amino acids. Germline V gene data show CDR1 as MNHNS and CDR2 as SASEGT. This CDR3 reads CASSSGGGETQYF. Here the CDR3 DNA reads TGTGCCAGCAGCAGCGGGGGTGGGGAGACCCAGTACTTC.

The chain has TRBV9 and TRBJ2-3; D is undetermined. Germline V gives CDR1 SGDLS, CDR2 YYNGEE. The germline V and J ends were trimmed by 2 bases and 2 bases, with 6 bases remaining between them. This CDR3 contains 13 residues. CDR3 DNA sequence: TGTGCCAGCAGCGTTACGGTCACAGATACGCAGTATTTT. It specifies CASSVTVTDTQYF.

The rearrangement joins TRBV9 to TRBJ1-2, with D hard to call. This CDR3 has 14 residues. Trimming pared 0 bases from V and 3 bases from J, leaving 9 bases between. Germline loops: CDR1 SGDLS, CDR2 YYNGEE. CDR3 region: CASSVGAAHYGYTF. The CDR3 nucleotides read TGTGCCAGCAGCGTAGGAGCTGCGCACTATGGCTACACCTTC. Together with reference TRBV9 and TRBJ1-2, the CDR3 gives the full variable domain: DSGVTQTPKHLITATGQRVTLRCSPRSGDLSVYWYQQSLDQGLQFLIQYYNGEERAKGNILERFSAQQFPDLHSELNLSSLELGDSALYFCASSVGAAHYGYTFGSGTRLTVV.